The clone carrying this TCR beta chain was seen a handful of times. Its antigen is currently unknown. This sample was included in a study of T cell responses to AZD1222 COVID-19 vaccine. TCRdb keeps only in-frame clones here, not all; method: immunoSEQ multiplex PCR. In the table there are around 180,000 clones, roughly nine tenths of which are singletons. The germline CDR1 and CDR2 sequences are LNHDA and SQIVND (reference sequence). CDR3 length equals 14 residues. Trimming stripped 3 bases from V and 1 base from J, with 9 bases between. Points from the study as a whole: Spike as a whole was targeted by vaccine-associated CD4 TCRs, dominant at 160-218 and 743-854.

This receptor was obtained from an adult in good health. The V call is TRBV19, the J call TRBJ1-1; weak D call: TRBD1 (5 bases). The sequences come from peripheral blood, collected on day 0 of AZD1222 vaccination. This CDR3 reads CASSMGGPNTEAFF. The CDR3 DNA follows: TGTGCCAGTAGTATGGGGGGTCCGAACACTGAAGCTTTCTTT.